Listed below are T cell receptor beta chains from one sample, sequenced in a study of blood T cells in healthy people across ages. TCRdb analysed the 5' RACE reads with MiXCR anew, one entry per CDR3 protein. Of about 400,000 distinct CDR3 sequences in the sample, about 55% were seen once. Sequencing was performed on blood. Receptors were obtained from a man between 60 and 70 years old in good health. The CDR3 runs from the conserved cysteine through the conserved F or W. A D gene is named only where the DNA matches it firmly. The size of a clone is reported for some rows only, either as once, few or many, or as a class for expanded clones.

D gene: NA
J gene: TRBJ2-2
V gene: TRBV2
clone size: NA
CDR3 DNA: TGTGCCAGCAGTGTACAGGGAGGCGGGGAGCTGTTTTTT
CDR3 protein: CASSVQGGGELFF

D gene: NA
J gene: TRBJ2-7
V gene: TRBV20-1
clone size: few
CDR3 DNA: TGCAGTGCCACGTCAGGCAGCCGTACCTACGAGCAGTACTTC
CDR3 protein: CSATSGSRTYEQYF

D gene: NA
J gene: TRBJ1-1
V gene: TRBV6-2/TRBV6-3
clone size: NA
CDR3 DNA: TGTGCCAGCCACAGGGACTTGAACACTGAAGCTTTCTTT
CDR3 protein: CASHRDLNTEAFF

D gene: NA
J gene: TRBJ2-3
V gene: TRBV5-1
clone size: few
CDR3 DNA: TGCGCCAGCAGCTTCAAAGGGGGAGGCACAGATACGCAGTATTTT
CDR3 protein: CASSFKGGGTDTQYF

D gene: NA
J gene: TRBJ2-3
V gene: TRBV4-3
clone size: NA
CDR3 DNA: TGCGCCAGCAGCCAAGGGAGTTTTGCGCAGTATTTT
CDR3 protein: CASSQGSFAQYF

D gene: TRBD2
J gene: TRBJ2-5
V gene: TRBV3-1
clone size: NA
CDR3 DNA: TGTGCCAGCAGCCAAGATCCCAACGGACTAGCGAGCGAAGAGACCCAGTACTTC
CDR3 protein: CASSQDPNGLASEETQYF

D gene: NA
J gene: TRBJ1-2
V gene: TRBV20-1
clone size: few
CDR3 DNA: TGCAGTGCTAGAGAGTCCAGGGGAATCTATGGCTACACCTTC
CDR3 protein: CSARESRGIYGYTF

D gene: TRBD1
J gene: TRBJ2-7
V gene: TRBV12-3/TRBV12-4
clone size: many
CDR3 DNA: TGTGCCAGCAGGTCGGGACAGGGGAACGAGCAGTACTTC
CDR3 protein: CASRSGQGNEQYF

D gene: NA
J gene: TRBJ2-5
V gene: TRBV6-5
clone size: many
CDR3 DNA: TGTGCCAGCAGGGGGGGCGGTGAGACCCAGTACTTC
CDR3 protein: CASRGGGETQYF

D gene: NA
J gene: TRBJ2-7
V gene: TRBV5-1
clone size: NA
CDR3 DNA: TGCGCCAGCAGCTTTACCCCAACACTACAACCCTACGAGCAGTACTTC
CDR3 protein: CASSFTPTLQPYEQYF

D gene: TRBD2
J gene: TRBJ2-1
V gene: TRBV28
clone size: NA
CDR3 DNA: TGTGCCAGCAGTTCTGGGCTAGCGGGGCGAAGCTCCTACAATGAGCAGTTCTTC
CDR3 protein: CASSSGLAGRSSYNEQFF

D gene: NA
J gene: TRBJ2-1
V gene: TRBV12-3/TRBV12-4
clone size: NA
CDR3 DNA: TGTGCCACCGCACCGGGGAACAATGAGCAGTTCTTC
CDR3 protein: CATAPGNNEQFF

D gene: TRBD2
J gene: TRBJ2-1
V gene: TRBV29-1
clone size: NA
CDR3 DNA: TGCAGCGCCTGGAGCGAGCGGGAGCGAAATGAGCAGTTCTTC
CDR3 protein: CSAWSERERNEQFF

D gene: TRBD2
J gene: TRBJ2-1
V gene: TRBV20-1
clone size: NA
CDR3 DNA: TGCAGTGCTCCCCGCGGGGGGGCTTCTTACAATGAGCAGTTCTTC
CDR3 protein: CSAPRGGASYNEQFF

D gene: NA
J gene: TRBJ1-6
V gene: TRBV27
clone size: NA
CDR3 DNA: TGTGCCAGCACCGCCTTTGGGACTCAGAATTCACCCCTCCACTTT
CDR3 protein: CASTAFGTQNSPLHF

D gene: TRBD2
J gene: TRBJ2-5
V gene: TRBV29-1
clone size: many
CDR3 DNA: TGCAGCGTTGAGACCCCGGGGGGGCTCTCCGAGACCCAGTACTTC
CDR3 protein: CSVETPGGLSETQYF

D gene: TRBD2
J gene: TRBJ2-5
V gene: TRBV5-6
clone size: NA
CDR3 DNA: TGTGCCAGCAGCTTGGCCTGGCTAGCGGGAGCCAATGAGCGGTACTTC
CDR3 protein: CASSLAWLAGANERYF

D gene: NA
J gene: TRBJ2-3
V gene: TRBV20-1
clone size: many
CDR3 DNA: TGCAGTGCCCCGGGTGGGCAGAGTAGCACAGATACGCAGTATTTT
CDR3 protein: CSAPGGQSSTDTQYF

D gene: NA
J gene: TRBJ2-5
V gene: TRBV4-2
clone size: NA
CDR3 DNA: TGTGCCAGCAGCCAAGTTTCTCAAGAGACCCAGTACTTC
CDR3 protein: CASSQVSQETQYF

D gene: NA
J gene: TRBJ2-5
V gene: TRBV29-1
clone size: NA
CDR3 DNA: TGCAGCGTTGAAGGCGGGGTAGAGACCCAGTACTTC
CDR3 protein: CSVEGGVETQYF

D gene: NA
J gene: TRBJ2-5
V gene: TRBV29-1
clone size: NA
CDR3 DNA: TGCAGTGTTTTGATGGGTGCCCAAGAGACCCGGTACTTC
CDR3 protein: CSVLMGAQETRYF

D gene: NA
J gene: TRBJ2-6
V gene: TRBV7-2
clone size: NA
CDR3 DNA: TGTGCCAGCAGCTTAGGGGCGCCAAGCTCTGGGGCCAACGTCCTGACTTTC
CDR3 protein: CASSLGAPSSGANVLTF

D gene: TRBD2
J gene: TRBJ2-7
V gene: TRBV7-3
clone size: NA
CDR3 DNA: TGTGCCAGCAGCCCCGGGTCGGGGGGCGAGCAGTACTTC
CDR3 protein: CASSPGSGGEQYF

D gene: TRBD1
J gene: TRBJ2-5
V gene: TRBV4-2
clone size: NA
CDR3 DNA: TGTGCCAGCAGCCAAGGGGACAGGGAGGTAGAGACCCAGTACTTC
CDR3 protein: CASSQGDREVETQYF

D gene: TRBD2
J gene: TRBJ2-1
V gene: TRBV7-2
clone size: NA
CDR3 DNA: TGTGCCAGCAGCCTCCCGACTAGCGGGACAGGTGAGCAGTTCTTC
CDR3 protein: CASSLPTSGTGEQFF

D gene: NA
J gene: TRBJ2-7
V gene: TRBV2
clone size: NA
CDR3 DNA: TGTGCCAGCAGTGGGCAGGGCGGCGAGCAGTACTTC
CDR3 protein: CASSGQGGEQYF

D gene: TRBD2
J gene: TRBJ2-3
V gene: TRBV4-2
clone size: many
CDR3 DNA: TGTGCCAGCAGCCAAGACAGGACTAGCGGGAGGGCCAGGCGGGGCACAGATACGCAGTATTTT
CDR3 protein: CASSQDRTSGRARRGTDTQYF